Listed here is a single T cell receptor (beta chain). Its antigen remains undetermined. The record has no base qualities; no much larger clone is one base away. The collaborating institutions used their own protocols to collect whole blood in K2EDTA tubes. For TCRbeta analysis, collaborators shipped samples in one of three forms: frozen whole blood, isolated PBMCs, or DNA extracted from either of those sample types. From its cysteine to its phenylalanine, the CDR3 spans 14 amino acids. The kept DNA is CDR3 alone, 42 bases in frame from the first base. The CDR1 and CDR2 encoded by the germline V gene are MNHEY and SVGAGI. V loses 6 bases at its end and J loses 6 bases; junction bases beyond the gene matches: 6. These data originate in a study of blood T cell repertoires in COVID-19 (dated by TCRdb to 2018 to 2020). The study in broad terms: Samples covering the acute and convalescent phases of COVID-19 were provided by collaborators in the United States, Italy and Spain. The repertoires were released in a freely available public database intended as a resource for research on the immune response to SARS-CoV-2. Sample metadata almost always included a de-identified subject ID, COVID-19 status, age in years and sex. The dataset comprised deeply sampled blood TCRbeta repertoires from subjects exposed to, actively infected with, or recovered from COVID-19. The prospective study material was composed of cDNA or gDNA derived from T cells, B-cell-depleted T cells, or PBMCs. The samples were drawn from two sources: the first 160 participants of the ongoing ImmuneRACE study, and 950 to 1,500 subjects contributed by 6 global collaborators. Where available, HLA class I and class II types were obtained from metadata supplied by the sample provider rather than from assay-based typing.

Broad study findings and their caveats: The quantity of clinical and demographic metadata differed by source and by participant and was supplied without curation.

The immunoSEQ Assay, a bias-controlled multiplex PCR, was used to amplify TCRbeta CDR3 regions from genomic DNA. The authors' pipeline ran thus. The number of nucleated cells in each sample was estimated from the amplification of reference gene primers within the assay. To quantify the absolute abundance of each unique TCRbeta CDR3 rearrangement, sequence reads were collapsed and filtered. For each sample, productive Simpson clonality was calculated as the square root of Simpson's diversity index over productive rearrangements. As stored in TCRdb, this immuneACCESS dataset retains in-frame rearrangements with V and J assigned. A fraction of the clones does not appear; measured against another copy, unresolved V genes explain less than half of the discrepancy, and the remainder lacks a known reason. For V, J and clone size, that table is used; D and trimming come from the DNA. In all, the sample holds about 240,000 clones, and around 84% of those were seen once. The ten largest clones represent 6% to 9% of the sample.

The chain is assembled from TRBV6-5 and TRBJ1-3; a stretch of 9 junction bases matches TRBD1. This clonotype was sampled from a woman in her 70s with active or convalescent COVID-19. Material: peripheral blood. DNA sequence: TGTGCCAGCAGATCCGGGACAGGGACAAACACCATATATTTT. The resulting protein is CASRSGTGTNTIYF.